What follows are 7 T cell receptor beta chains derived from one specimen sequenced in a study of blood T cell repertoires in COVID-19. Libraries were prepared by immunoSEQ multiplex PCR; TCRdb keeps only in-frame clonotypes and omits some of them. The table shows roughly 50,000 clones, with about nine tenths occurring only once. Input material: peripheral blood. These receptors came from a man in his 70s with acute or convalescent COVID-19.

DNA for the CDR3: TGCGCCAGCAGTACCCGACTAGCGGGCACAGATACGCAGTATTTT. Translating gives CASSTRLAGTDTQYF. The chain is built from TRBV5-1 and TRBJ2-3, with TRBD2 matching 9 bases. This CDR3 is 15 amino acids long. Losses at the gene ends were 5 bases for V and 1 base for J; bases not matched to a gene: 5. Per the germline V gene, CDR1 is SGHRS and CDR2 is YFSETQ.

This clone has a single count. The chain combines TRBV18 with TRBJ2-7, with TRBD1 as a possible D gene (6 bases). Deletions cut 3 bases from V and 1 base from J, with 13 bases between. This CDR3 has 15 amino acids. Per the germline V gene, CDR1 is KGHSH and CDR2 is LQKENI. CDR3 protein: CASSPTTGGSYEQYF. Here the CDR3 DNA reads TGTGCCAGCTCACCCACGACAGGAGGATCCTACGAGCAGTACTTC.

This clone was counted only a few times. CDR3 residues: CASSTTAGGRNEQFF. As DNA, the CDR3 is TGTGCCAGTAGTACCACAGCGGGGGGGCGGAATGAGCAGTTCTTC. The chain has TRBV19 and TRBJ2-1; the match to TRBD2 covers 10 bases. Germline V gives CDR1 LNHDA, CDR2 SQIVND (reference sequence). The ends lost 4 bases at V and 7 bases at J; junction bases unmatched: 7. This CDR3 has 15 residues.

The V and J genes are TRBV9 and TRBJ1-3; 7 bases are a match to TRBD1. The germline V gene has CDR1 SGDLS and CDR2 YYNGEE. The V and J ends lost 3 bases and 0 bases, in that order; junction bases with no gene match: 6. The CDR3 is 16 amino acids. The CDR3 spells CASSATGTASGNTIYF. DNA of the CDR3: TGTGCCAGCAGCGCGACCGGGACAGCCTCTGGAAACACCATATATTTT.

The genes are TRBV27 and TRBJ1-2; 9 bases match TRBD1. The CDR3 contains 16 residues. Germline V gives CDR1 MNHEY, CDR2 SMNVEV (reference sequence). J gave up 6 bases and V 3 bases, and 11 bases lay outside the gene matches. CDR3 residues: CASSFRPGQGKHGYTF. Written as DNA, the CDR3 is TGTGCCAGCAGTTTCCGACCGGGACAGGGAAAGCATGGCTACACCTTC.

This chain uses TRBV4-1 with TRBJ1-1, with 7 positions matching TRBD1. The germline gives CDR1 MGHRA, CDR2 YSYEKL. J gave up 1 base and V 8 bases, and 7 bases lay outside the gene matches. The CDR3 is 14 residues long. The DNA of the CDR3 is TGCGCCAGCCAGGGGGTCCTAAAGAACACTGAAGCTTTCTTT. Translated: CASQGVLKNTEAFF.

This chain joins TRBV7-9 and TRBJ1-2; TRBD1 is a possible D gene (5 bases). Trimming took 2 bases from V and 6 from J, leaving 13 bases between them. Germline V gene data show CDR1 as SEHNR and CDR2 as FQNEAQ (reference sequence). The CDR3 extends over 14 amino acids. The CDR3 loop reads CASSLISQGNGYTF. In DNA, the CDR3 is TGTGCCAGCAGCTTAATATCGCAGGGTAATGGCTACACCTTC.